This entry lists 30 T cell receptor beta chains sequenced from one sample in a study of Ad26.COV2.S vaccination and SARS-CoV-2 variants. Only in-frame clones appear in the TCRdb table, and some are missing; sequencing was by immunoSEQ multiplex PCR. The sample has about 410,000 clones; about 90% are singletons. Treatment meaning: roughly 19 received Ad26.COV2.S at low or high dose, single or two shots; 5 received placebo; per-sample allocation not given. Sampling occurred on day 63 after the first vaccine or placebo injection. The sample consisted of peripheral blood, taken in a trial of Ad26.COV2.S vaccine versus placebo. The receptor set was obtained from a person aged 18-60 years who received the Ad26.COV2.S COVID-19 vaccine or a placebo.

V and J are TRBV6-5 and TRBJ2-2, with D unresolved. V dropped 7 bases and J dropped 5 bases, with 14 bases sitting between them. There are 14 residues in the CDR3. Germline V gives CDR1 MNHEY, CDR2 SVGAGI. In DNA, the CDR3 is TGTGCCAGCACCGTCGACCTGGGAACCGGGGAGCTGTTTTTT. Its protein product is CASTVDLGTGELFF.

V is TRBV29-1 and J is TRBJ1-2; 8 bases agree with TRBD1. Germline V gene sequence: CDR1 SQVTM, CDR2 ANQGSEA. V was pared by 4 bases and J by 7 bases, with 14 bases of the junction left unmatched. CDR3 size: 15 residues. The CDR3 DNA reads as TGCAGCGTTGTATTATTGCAGGGGGCAATAGGTGGCTACACCTTC. Protein product: CSVVLLQGAIGGYTF.

This chain joins TRBV12-3 or TRBV12-4 and TRBJ2-1; D not certain. V lost 3 bases and J lost 6, with 9 bases in between. CDR3 length equals 13 residues. Here the CDR3 DNA reads TGTGCCAGCAGTTTTACGGAAATCAATGAGCAGTTCTTC. It encodes CASSFTEINEQFF.

The V gene is TRBV28, the J gene TRBJ2-3; 13 nucleotides line up with TRBD2. V trimming: 8 bases; J trimming: 2 bases; junction bases outside the gene matches: 4. From germline, CDR1 is MDHEN and CDR2 SYDVKM. This CDR3 has 15 residues. This CDR3 reads CASGLAGELTDTQYF. The CDR3, as DNA: TGTGCCAGCGGACTAGCGGGGGAACTCACAGATACGCAGTATTTT.

J is TRBJ1-5 and V is TRBV7-9; D is possibly TRBD1 (6 bases). V was trimmed by 1 base and J by 7 bases, leaving 11 bases between them. Per germline, CDR1 SEHNR and CDR2 FQNEAQ (reference sequence). This CDR3 spans 14 amino acids. CDR3 DNA: TGTGCCAGCAGCTTAGTTGGGGGCGAACAGCCCCAGCATTTT. Encoded protein: CASSLVGGEQPQHF.

The chain joins TRBV27 to TRBJ1-1, with TRBD1 identical over 7 bases. The CDR3 runs to 14 residues. The germline V gene encodes CDR1 MNHEY and CDR2 SMNVEV (reference sequence). With V trimmed by 6 bases and J by 3 bases, 7 bases remained unmatched. The CDR3 nucleotides read TGTGCCAGCAGGACAGGGTTGGAACACACTGAAGCTTTCTTT. As protein: CASRTGLEHTEAFF.

V gene TRBV28 combines with J gene TRBJ2-1, with TRBD2 identical over 10 bases. Germline V gives CDR1 MDHEN, CDR2 SYDVKM. The V segment lost 1 base and the J segment 5 bases; nucleotides outside the gene matches: 5. The CDR3 extends over 16 amino acids. The CDR3 reads CASSLLSGGADNEQFF. For the CDR3, the DNA is TGTGCCAGCAGTTTATTGAGCGGGGGGGCTGACAATGAGCAGTTCTTC.

The chain carries TRBV18 and TRBJ1-2, with a weak D call TRBD1 (6 bases). There are 13 residues in the CDR3. Per germline, CDR1 KGHSH and CDR2 LQKENI. V was clipped by 0 bases and J by 5 bases, with 7 bases between them. CDR3 nucleotide sequence: TGTGCCAGCTCACCACCTACAGGGTATGGCTACACCTTC. Protein sequence: CASSPPTGYGYTF.

The V and J genes are TRBV30 and TRBJ2-5, with 7 bases lining up with TRBD2. Looked up from germline, CDR1 is GTSNPN and CDR2 is SVGIG (reference sequence). This CDR3 comprises 15 residues. V shed 1 base, J shed 2 bases, and the junction held 7 bases outside the gene matches. For the CDR3, the DNA is TGTGCCTGGAGTGATGAGTGGGGGGGACAAGAGACCCAGTACTTC. It encodes CAWSDEWGGQETQYF. The variable domain in full, completed from reference TRBV30 and TRBJ2-5, reads SQTIHQWPATLVQPVGSPLSLECTVEGTSNPNLYWYRQAAGRGLQLLFYSVGIGQISSEVPQNLSASRPQDRQFILSSKKLLLSDSGFYLCAWSDEWGGQETQYFGPGTRLLVL.

Only one count was recorded for this clone. The J gene is TRBJ1-1, the V gene TRBV11-2; D is perhaps TRBD1 (5 bases). V was cut by 3 bases and J by 0 bases, with 14 bases left in between. Germline CDR1 reads SGHAT; CDR2 reads FQNNGV. There are 16 residues in the CDR3. CDR3 sequence reads: CASSFPRGDMNTEAFF. CDR3 sequence (DNA): TGTGCCAGCAGCTTCCCTAGGGGAGACATGAACACTGAAGCTTTCTTT. The variable domain in full, with the rest retrieved from reference TRBV11-2 and TRBJ1-1, is EAGVAQSPRYKIIEKRQSVAFWCNPISGHATLYWYQQILGQGPKLLIQFQNNGVVDDSQLPKDRFSAERLKGVDSTLKIQPAKLEDSAVYLCASSFPRGDMNTEAFFGQGTRLTVV.

There are a few counts of this clone. Within the sample, other DNA sequences also encode this same CDR3. The chain uses TRBV4-3 and TRBJ1-6; D unresolved. Deletions cut 0 bases from V and 13 bases from J, with 10 bases between. The CDR3 is 13 residues long. CDR1 and CDR2 (germline): LGHNA, YSLEER. The DNA of the CDR3 is TGCGCCAGCAGCCAAGATCGAGGGAGCCCCCTCCACTTT. As protein: CASSQDRGSPLHF.

The chain has TRBV19 and TRBJ2-7; D possibly corresponds to TRBD1 (6 bases). Between the trimmed V and J ends, which lost 6 bases and 3 bases, there was a span of 12 bases. CDR3 length equals 13 residues. Germline CDR1 reads LNHDA; CDR2 reads SQIVND (reference sequence). Written as DNA, the CDR3 is TGTGCCAGTAGCGCCGGGACACTCTACGAGCAGTACTTC. As protein: CASSAGTLYEQYF. Based on the CDR3 plus reference TRBV19 and TRBJ2-7, the full variable domain is DGGITQSPKYLFRKEGQNVTLSCEQNLNHDAMYWYRQDPGQGLRLIYYSQIVNDFQKGDIAEGYSVSREKKESFPLTVTSAQKNPTAFYLCASSAGTLYEQYFGPGTRLTVT.

The chain combines TRBV4-3 with TRBJ2-3; tentative D call: TRBD1 (5 bases). Germline V CDR1 and CDR2: LGHNA, YSLEER. V was trimmed by 1 base and J by 9 bases, leaving 20 bases between them. The CDR3 has 16 residues. In DNA, the CDR3 is TGCGCCAGCAGCCAAGCGCGTATAGGGGTCTCCCACACGCAGTATTTT. Translating it yields CASSQARIGVSHTQYF.

This rearrangement joins TRBV29-1 to TRBJ2-7; TRBD2 agrees at 8 bases. CDR3 length equals 13 residues. CDR1 and CDR2 from the germline V gene are SQVTM and ANQGSEA. The J segment lost 2 bases and the V segment lost 6 bases, leaving 6 bases of the junction unmatched. The CDR3 is CSVRSGGAYEQYF. The CDR3 DNA is TGCAGCGTGCGATCGGGAGGGGCCTACGAGCAGTACTTC.

The rearrangement uses TRBV15 and TRBJ2-7, with D perhaps matching TRBD2 (5 bases). With 0 bases removed from V and 0 bases from J, the gap between germline ends came to 9 bases. The CDR3 extends over 15 amino acids. CDR1 and CDR2 from the germline V gene are LNHNV and YYDKDF (reference sequence). In DNA form, the CDR3 reads TGTGCCACCAGCAGAGAAAGTGGAGGCTCCTACGAGCAGTACTTC. Amino acid sequence: CATSRESGGSYEQYF.

The CDR3 sequence is CASSQATRAGSPDTQYF. As DNA, the CDR3 is TGCGCCAGCAGCCAAGCTACAAGGGCGGGGTCCCCAGATACGCAGTATTTT. The V and J genes are TRBV4-1 and TRBJ2-3; a weak D match, TRBD2 (6 bases). Germline loops: CDR1 MGHRA, CDR2 YSYEKL. V lost 1 base, J lost 4 bases, and 18 bases lay in between. The CDR3 totals 17 residues.

V gene TRBV30 combines with J gene TRBJ2-7, with 9 positions matching TRBD1. This CDR3 spans 14 amino acids. Germline assignment: CDR1 GTSNPN and CDR2 SVGIG (reference sequence). V dropped 1 base and J dropped 4; count of bases not matched to a gene: 5. The CDR3 DNA reads as TGTGCCTGGAGTGCCGGGACAGGGTTGTACGAGCAGTACTTC. Amino acid sequence: CAWSAGTGLYEQYF.

This chain uses TRBV6-5 with TRBJ2-1; 7 nucleotides line up with TRBD1. The length of the CDR3 is 15 residues. From germline, CDR1 is MNHEY and CDR2 SVGAGI. The V segment lost 2 bases and the J segment 4 bases; nucleotides outside the gene matches: 5. In DNA form, the CDR3 reads TGTGCCAGCAGTTACCGGGACAGACATTACAATGAGCAGTTCTTC. Encoded protein: CASSYRDRHYNEQFF.

This clone was detected only once. The CDR3, as DNA: TGTGCCAGCAGCATACAGGGCCCCACTGAAGCTTTCTTT. Translating gives CASSIQGPTEAFF. The chain uses TRBV27 and TRBJ1-1; D might be TRBD1 (6 bases). V was shortened by 6 bases and J by 4 bases, with 12 bases between the two germline ends. The length of the CDR3 is 13 residues. Germline V gene data show CDR1 as MNHEY and CDR2 as SMNVEV (reference sequence).

The V gene is TRBV2, the J gene TRBJ1-6, with TRBD1 matching 7 bases. J was trimmed by 12 bases and V by 6 bases; bases with no gene match: 5. The CDR3 runs 12 residues. Germline V gives CDR1 SNHLY, CDR2 FYNNEI. The CDR3 protein is CASRVTGEPLHF. DNA for the CDR3: TGTGCCAGCAGGGTAACAGGGGAACCCCTCCACTTT.

J is TRBJ1-5 and V is TRBV28, with TRBD1 as a possible D gene (5 bases). V lost 5 bases and J lost 1, with 9 bases in between. CDR3 length: 14 amino acids. CDR1 MDHEN and CDR2 SYDVKM come from the germline V gene. The CDR3 DNA sequence: TGTGCCAGCAGTAGGGGTGGCAGCAATCAGCCCCAGCATTTT. Encoded protein: CASSRGGSNQPQHF.

The chain carries TRBV14 and TRBJ2-1, with D possibly matching TRBD2 (7 bases). The V gene lost 2 bases and the J gene lost 0 bases, with 14 bases spanning the gap. The CDR3 spans 17 residues. The V gene's germline CDR1 is SGHDN and CDR2 FVKESK. CDR3 sequence: CASSQTAGASSYNEQFF. CDR3 DNA: TGTGCCAGCAGCCAAACCGCGGGGGCAAGCTCCTACAATGAGCAGTTCTTC.

The chain uses TRBV5-1 and TRBJ2-2; perhaps TRBD2 as D (6 bases). V gave up 5 bases and J gave up 0 bases, with 11 bases separating them. The CDR3 runs to 15 residues. The V gene's germline CDR1 is SGHRS and CDR2 YFSETQ. The CDR3 nucleotides are TGCGCCAGCAGTGGGTGGAGGGCGAACACCGGGGAGCTGTTTTTT. It yields the protein CASSGWRANTGELFF.

The CDR3 DNA reads as TGCGCCAGCAGCCAAGGCCGGGCAGATACGCAGTATTTT. Amino acid sequence: CASSQGRADTQYF. The V and J genes are TRBV4-3 and TRBJ2-3; D not certain. CDR1 LGHNA and CDR2 YSLEER come from the germline V gene. Trimming took 1 base from V and 4 from J, leaving 6 bases between them. This CDR3 has 13 amino acids.

The chain recombines TRBV10-2 with TRBJ1-2; TRBD1 is a possible D gene (5 bases). The CDR3 length is 13 residues. The ends were cut back, 8 bases at V and 8 bases at J, with 18 bases in the middle. Germline-derived CDR1 and CDR2 are WSHSY and SAAADI. The CDR3 DNA is TGCGCCAGCGCTGAGTGGGGGTCTGGCGGCTACACCTTC. This sequence encodes CASAEWGSGGYTF.

The J gene is TRBJ1-6, the V gene TRBV25-1; D uncertain. The CDR3 is 16 residues long. Germline V gene lookup returns CDR1 MGHDK and CDR2 SYGVNS. V lost 4 bases, J lost 5 bases, and 15 bases lay in between. In DNA form, the CDR3 reads TGTGCCAGCAGTGGGAGCGGAGGCCCGGATAATTCACCCCTCCACTTT. Translated, it gives CASSGSGGPDNSPLHF.

This clone was seen just once. This chain links TRBV7-2 with TRBJ2-1, with 7 bases lining up with TRBD2. With 7 bases clipped from V and 0 bases from J, the junction kept 9 bases outside the gene matches. This CDR3 comprises 16 residues. The V gene's germline CDR1 is SGHTA and CDR2 FQGNSA. The CDR3 DNA reads TGTGCCAGCAAGGCCAGCGGGACCTACTCCTACAATGAGCAGTTCTTC. This sequence encodes CASKASGTYSYNEQFF.

V and J are TRBV4-3 and TRBJ2-3, with D unclear. The CDR3 has 16 amino acids. Germline-derived CDR1 and CDR2 are LGHNA and YSLEER. Trimming took off 0 bases at V and 6 bases at J, with 16 bases between the two ends. CDR3 residues: CASSQDFDSSVDTQYF. CDR3 DNA: TGCGCCAGCAGCCAAGATTTTGATAGCTCCGTGGATACGCAGTATTTT.

The chain recombines TRBV9 with TRBJ2-1, with 8 nucleotides matching TRBD1. Germline V gives CDR1 SGDLS, CDR2 YYNGEE. The CDR3 extends over 15 amino acids. J lost 6 bases, V lost 3 bases, and 8 bases had no gene match. The CDR3 sequence: CASSGSGGIFNEQFF. The CDR3 nucleotides are TGTGCCAGCAGCGGTTCAGGGGGCATTTTCAATGAGCAGTTCTTC.

The V gene is TRBV7-7, the J gene TRBJ2-5; 12 bases match TRBD2. This CDR3 region has 17 residues. Looked up from germline, CDR1 is SSHAT and CDR2 is FNYEAQ (reference sequence). The trim removed 1 base at V and 4 bases at J, leaving 7 bases unmatched. The CDR3 nucleotides read TGTGCCAGCAGCTTAGATCTAGCGGGGGGGCTCGGAGAGACCCAGTACTTC. Translated, it gives CASSLDLAGGLGETQYF.